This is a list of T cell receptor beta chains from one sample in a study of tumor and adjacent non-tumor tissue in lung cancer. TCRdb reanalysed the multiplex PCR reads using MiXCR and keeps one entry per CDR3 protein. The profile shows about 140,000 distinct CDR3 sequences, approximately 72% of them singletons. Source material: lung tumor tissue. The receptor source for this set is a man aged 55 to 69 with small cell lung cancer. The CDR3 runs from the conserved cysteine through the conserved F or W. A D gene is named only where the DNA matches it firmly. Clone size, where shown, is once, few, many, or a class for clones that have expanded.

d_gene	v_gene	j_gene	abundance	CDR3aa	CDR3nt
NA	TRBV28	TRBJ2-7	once	CTSSFTGLPVQYF	TGTACCAGCAGTTTCACGGGCCTTCCGGTGCAGTACTTC
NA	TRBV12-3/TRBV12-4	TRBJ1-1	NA	CASSLGLRLNTFF	TGTGCCAGCAGTTTAGGGTTAAGGTTGAATACTTTCTTT
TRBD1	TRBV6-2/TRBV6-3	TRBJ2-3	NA	CASSFVRGQDTDTQYF	TGTGCCAGCAGTTTCGTCCGGGGACAGGACACAGATACGCAGTATTTT
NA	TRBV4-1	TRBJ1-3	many	CASSQTRGNTIYF	TGCGCCAGCAGCCAAACGAGAGGAAACACCATATATTTT
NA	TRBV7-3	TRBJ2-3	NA	CASSLTVNTDTQYF	TGTGCCAGCAGCCTGACGGTGAACACAGATACGCAGTATTTT
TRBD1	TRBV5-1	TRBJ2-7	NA	CASSTGDQSYEQYF	TGCGCCAGCAGCACAGGGGACCAGTCATACGAGCAGTACTTC
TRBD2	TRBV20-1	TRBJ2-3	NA	CSVIRTSGSTDTQYF	TGCAGTGTTATCCGGACTAGCGGGAGCACAGATACGCAATATTTT
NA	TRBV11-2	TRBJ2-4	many	CASSLYRDTTGRNIQYF	TGTGCCAGCAGCTTATATAGGGACACCACTGGTAGAAACATTCAGTACTTC
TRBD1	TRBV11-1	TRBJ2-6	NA	CGGSLPGQGFSGANVLTF	TGTGGCGGCAGCCTCCCGGGACAGGGATTTTCTGGGGCCAACGTCCTGACTTTC
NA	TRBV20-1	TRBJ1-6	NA	CNARMGPNSPLHF	TGCAATGCTAGAATGGGACCTAATTCACCCCTCCACTTT
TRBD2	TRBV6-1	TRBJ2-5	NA	CASSALRGVETQYF	TGTGCCAGCAGTGCCCTGCGGGGGGTAGAGACCCAGTACTTC
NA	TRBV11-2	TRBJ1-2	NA	CASSPDRGGCYTF	TGTGCCAGCAGCCCGGACCGCGGTGGGTGCTACACCTTC
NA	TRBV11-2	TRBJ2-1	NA	CASSLGLAYEQFF	TGTGCCAGCAGCTTAGGTCTTGCCTATGAGCAGTTCTTC
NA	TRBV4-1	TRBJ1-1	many	CASSQGAGAFF	TGCGCCAGCAGCCAGGGGGCTGGAGCTTTCTTT
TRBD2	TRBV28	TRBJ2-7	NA	CASSFQGRGAYEQYF	TGTGCCAGCAGTTTTCAGGGGCGGGGGGCCTACGAGCAGTACTTC
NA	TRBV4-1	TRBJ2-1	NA	CASSLTATRNEQFF	TGCGCCAGCAGCCTTACGGCGACTAGGAATGAGCAGTTCTTC
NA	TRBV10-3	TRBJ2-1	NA	CAISEQLNVKFF	TGTGCCATCAGTGAACAGCTCAATGTGAAGTTCTTC
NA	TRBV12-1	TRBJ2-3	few	CASSFLGADTQYF	TGTGCCAGCAGCTTCTTGGGGGCAGATACGCAGTATTTT
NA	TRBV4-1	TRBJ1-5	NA	CASSQDRADRSFSGNQPQHF	TGCGCCAGCAGCCAAGATAGAGCGGACAGAAGTTTCTCTGGCAATCAGCCCCAGCATTTT
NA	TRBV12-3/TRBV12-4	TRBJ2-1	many	CASSLRGVSDEQFF	TGTGCCAGCAGTCTCCGCGGGGTATCCGATGAGCAGTTCTTC
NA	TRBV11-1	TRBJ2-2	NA	CASSSPNRVDNVELFF	TGTGCCAGCAGCTCCCCGAACAGGGTAGACAACGTGGAGCTGTTTTTT
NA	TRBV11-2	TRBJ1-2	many	CASSSPVGAGYTF	TGTGCCAGCAGCTCCCCGGTGGGGGCCGGCTACACCTTC
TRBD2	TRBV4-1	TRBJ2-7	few	CASSLGTSGSSYEQYF	TGCGCCAGCAGCCTAGGGACTAGCGGGAGCTCCTACGAGCAGTACTTC
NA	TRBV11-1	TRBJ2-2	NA	CASSSPERVDTGGLLF	TGTGCCAGCAGCTCCCCGGAGAGGGTAGACACCGGGGGGCTGCTTTTT
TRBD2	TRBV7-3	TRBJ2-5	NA	CASSPLAEQETQYF	TGTGCCAGCTCCCCTCTAGCGGAACAAGAGACCCAGTACTTC
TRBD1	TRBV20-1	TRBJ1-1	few	CSAAAGTGNTEALF	TGCAGTGCTGCGGCCGGGACAGGGAACACTGAAGCTCTCTTT
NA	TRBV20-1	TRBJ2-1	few	CSATLVSQRHNEQFF	TGCAGTGCTACCCTCGTGAGTCAGCGGCACAATGAGCAGTTCTTC
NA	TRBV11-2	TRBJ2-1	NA	CASNLDWDQFF	TGTGCCAGCAACTTAGATTGGGACCAGTTCTTC
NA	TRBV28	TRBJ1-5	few	CASGFGQPQHF	TGTGCCAGCGGGTTTGGTCAGCCCCAGCATTTT
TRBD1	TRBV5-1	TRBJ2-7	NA	CASSPRQGSAYEQYF	TGCGCCAGCAGCCCACGACAGGGGAGTGCCTACGAGCAGTACTTC
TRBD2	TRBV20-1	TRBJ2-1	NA	CSASGASGCYEQFF	TGCAGCGCCTCAGGGGCTAGCGGGTGTTATGAGCAGTTCTTC
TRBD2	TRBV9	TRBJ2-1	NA	CASSATSGRSNEQFF	TGTGCCAGCAGCGCCACTAGCGGGAGAAGCAATGAGCAGTTCTTC
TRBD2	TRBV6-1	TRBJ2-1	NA	CASSSRLANVQFF	TGTGCCAGCAGTTCAAGACTAGCCAATGTGCAGTTCTTC
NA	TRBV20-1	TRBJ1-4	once	CSARDILAGDNEKLFF	TGCAGTGCTAGAGATATCCTGGCAGGGGATAATGAAAAACTGTTTTTT
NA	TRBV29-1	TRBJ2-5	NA	CSAHARQVTGPRETQYF	TGCAGCGCCCATGCTCGGCAGGTGACGGGGCCCCGAGAGACCCAGTACTTC
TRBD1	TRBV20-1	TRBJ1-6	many	CSARGTGQSPLHF	TGCAGTGCTAGAGGGACAGGGCAATCACCCCTCCACTTT
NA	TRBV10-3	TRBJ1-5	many	CAISVGDSNQPQHF	TGTGCCATCAGTGTAGGGGATAGCAATCAGCCCCAGCATTTT
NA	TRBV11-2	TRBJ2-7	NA	CASSAEGREQYF	TGTGCCAGCAGCGCCGAGGGGCGCGAGCAGTACTTC
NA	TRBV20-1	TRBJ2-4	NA	CSAREQALAKNIQYF	TGCAGTGCTAGAGAACAGGCCCTAGCCAAAAACATTCAGTACTTC
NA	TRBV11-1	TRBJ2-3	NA	CVSSLATGTDTQYF	TGTGTCAGCAGCTTAGCGACCGGGACAGATACGCAGTATTTT
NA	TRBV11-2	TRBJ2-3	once	CASSLQDPGIDTQYF	TGTGCTAGCAGCTTACAGGACCCGGGAATCGATACGCAGTATTTT
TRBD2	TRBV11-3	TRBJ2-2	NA	CGSSRDYITGELFF	TGTGGCAGTAGCCGGGACTATATCACCGGGGAGCTGTTTTTT
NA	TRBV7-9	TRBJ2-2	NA	CASSSYSTGELFF	TGTGCCAGCAGCTCCTACAGTACCGGGGAGCTGTTTTTT
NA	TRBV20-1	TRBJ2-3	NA	CSARDLGSRGADTQYF	TGCAGTGCTAGAGATTTGGGTAGCAGGGGGGCAGATACACAGTATTTT
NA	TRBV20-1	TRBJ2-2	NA	CSARDHRLGWTGDLFF	TGCAGTGCTAGAGATCATAGACTGGGGTGGACCGGGGATCTGTTTTTT
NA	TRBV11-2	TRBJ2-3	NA	CASSSAGETNTQYF	TGTGCCAGCAGCTCAGCGGGTGAAACAAACACGCAGTATTTT
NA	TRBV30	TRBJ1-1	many	CAWSDPGGYTEAFF	TGTGCCTGGAGTGACCCGGGCGGTTACACTGAAGCTTTCTTT
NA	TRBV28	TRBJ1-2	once	CASSKQPDGYTF	TGTGCCAGCAGCAAACAGCCGGATGGCTACACCTTC
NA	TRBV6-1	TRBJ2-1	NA	CVSRYWTDPDNEQFF	TGTGTCAGCAGATACTGGACCGACCCGGACAATGAGCAGTTCTTC
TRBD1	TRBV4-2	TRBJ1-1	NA	CASRDMTGRVLLNTEAFF	TGTGCCAGCAGGGATATGACAGGGAGGGTTCTATTGAACACTGAAGCTTTCTTT
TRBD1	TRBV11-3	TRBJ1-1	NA	CASCLEGGIEAFF	TGTGCCAGCTGCTTAGAAGGGGGCATTGAAGCTTTTTTT
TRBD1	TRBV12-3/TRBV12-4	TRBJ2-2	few	CASSPGTGATGELFF	TGTGCCAGCAGTCCTGGGACAGGGGCTACCGGGGAGCTGTTTTTT
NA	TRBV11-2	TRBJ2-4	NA	CASSFAGMGGGNIKYF	TGTGCCAGCAGCTTTGCGGGAATGGGAGGGGGAAACATTAAGTACTTC
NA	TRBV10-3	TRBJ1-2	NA	CAISEGVASNGSYTF	TGTGCCATCAGTGAGGGAGTAGCCTCCAACGGTAGCTACACCTTC